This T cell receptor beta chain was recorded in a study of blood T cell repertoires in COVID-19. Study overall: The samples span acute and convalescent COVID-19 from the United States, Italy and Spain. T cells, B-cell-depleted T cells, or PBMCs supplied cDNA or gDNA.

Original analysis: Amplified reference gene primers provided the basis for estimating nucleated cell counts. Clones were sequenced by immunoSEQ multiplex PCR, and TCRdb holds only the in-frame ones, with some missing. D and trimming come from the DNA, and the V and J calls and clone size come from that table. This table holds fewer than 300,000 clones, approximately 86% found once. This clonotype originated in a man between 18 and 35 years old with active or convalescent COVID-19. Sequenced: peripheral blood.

CDR3 in DNA: TGTGCCAGCAGCTTAGCGATACAGGGGGCAACTGAAGCTTTCTTT. Its protein product is CASSLAIQGATEAFF. The chain links TRBV7-6 to TRBJ1-1, with 9 bases lining up with TRBD1. The CDR3 covers 15 residues. V lost 0 bases to trimming and J lost 5 bases; unmatched junction nucleotides: 4. From germline, CDR1 is SGHVS and CDR2 FNYEAQ.